This T cell receptor (beta chain) derives from a study of Graves' ophthalmopathy and Graves' hyperthyroidism. TCR beta CDR3 regions were amplified from RNA transcripts. RT-PCR with HTBI primers came first, then second-round multiplex PCR. Using its own MiXCR run on the multiplex PCR reads, TCRdb lists one record per CDR3 protein. The sample holds about 550,000 distinct CDR3 sequences, under 40% seen once. This clonotype was seen repeatedly, ten times or more. Its target is not known. General study points: The majority of expanded thyroid clonotypes above 0.001 frequency also occurred in blood.

Sample: peripheral blood or thyroid tissue (not recorded which). This TCR came from an adult man with Graves' hyperthyroidism.

The DNA for the CDR3 is TGTGCCAGCACGGGCGGGACCCTGAACACTGAAGCTTTCTTT. Amino acid sequence: CASTGGTLNTEAFF. This rearrangement joins TRBV2 to TRBJ1-1; a weak D match, TRBD1 (5 bases). From germline, CDR1 is SNHLY and CDR2 FYNNEI. With 7 bases removed from V and 0 bases from J, the gap between germline ends came to 12 bases. This CDR3 has 14 residues. Full variable domain (rest looked up from reference TRBV2 and TRBJ1-1): EPEVTQTPSHQVTQMGQEVILRCVPISNHLYFYWYRQILGQKVEFLVSFYNNEISEKSEIFDDQFSVERPDGSNFTLKIRSTKLEDSAMYFCASTGGTLNTEAFFGQGTRLTVV.